This T cell receptor (beta chain) emerged from a study of T cell responses to AZD1222 COVID-19 vaccine. Study-wide findings and caveats: Spike-specific TCR breadth and depth went up after people got two AZD1222 doses. Donors were mostly white British, more females; clonal diversity possibly underestimated.

After removal of 4 bases from V and 10 bases from J, the junction contained 8 bases not matched to a gene. Germline CDR1 reads ENHRY; CDR2 reads SYGVKD. CDR3 length equals 16 residues. Remarks on this clone: Its antigen is not identified.

The protocol was immunoSEQ multiplex PCR, while the TCRdb copy is restricted to in-frame clones and leaves out a portion. The sample yields more than 80,000 clones, 80% to 90% seen once. The chain couples TRBV10-3 to TRBJ2-1; 15 bases are shared with TRBD2. The sample was peripheral blood, taken 28 days after the second AZD1222 dose. The origin of this receptor is an adult who received the AZD1222 COVID-19 vaccine. In DNA, the CDR3 is TGTGCCATCAGTGGGACCGGGACTAGCGGGGGGTCGGAGCAGTTCTTC. Translation: CAISGTGTSGGSEQFF.